A single sample is the source of the 13 T cell receptor beta chains below, sequenced in a study of blood T cell repertoires in COVID-19 (dated by TCRdb to about 2020). Library generation was performed with the immunoSEQ multiplex PCR assay. Drawn from immuneACCESS, this table holds only the in-frame rearrangements with V and J called that TCRdb kept. Clones are partly lost; checked studies trace under half to an unresolved V gene and leave the rest unexplained. The sample contains about 140,000 clones, roughly nine tenths of them found a single time. The ten largest clones capture 1.5% to 2% of the sample. Sequences were obtained from peripheral blood. Receptor source: a human donor in a cohort sampled during active COVID-19.

V is TRBV15 and J is TRBJ2-1; D remains unclear. Trimming took off 5 bases at V and 1 base at J, with 6 bases between the two ends. This CDR3 contains 13 residues. Germline lookup yields CDR1 LNHNV and CDR2 YYDKDF (reference sequence). The CDR3 here is CATSVESYNEQFF. In DNA, the CDR3 is TGTGCCACCAGCGTTGAGTCCTACAATGAGCAGTTCTTC.

This chain joins TRBV11-3 and TRBJ2-3; 8 bases fit TRBD2. V gave up 4 bases and J gave up 1 base; unmatched junction bases: 13. CDR1 is SGHNT and CDR2 is YENEEA in the germline V gene. The CDR3 extends over 18 amino acids. For the CDR3, the DNA is TGTGCCAGCAGCTCCGGCCTATATACTAGCGGCGGCACAGATACGCAGTATTTT. Translation gives CASSSGLYTSGGTDTQYF.

This clone has only one observation. The V call is TRBV7-2, the J call TRBJ2-2, with D tentatively TRBD2 (5 bases). This CDR3 is 14 amino acids long. Germline V lookup: CDR1 SGHTA, CDR2 FQGNSA. V lost 5 bases and J lost 1, with 8 bases in between. The CDR3 spells CASSPGMNTGELFF. The CDR3 bases are TGTGCCAGCAGCCCGGGGATGAACACCGGGGAGCTGTTTTTT.

The CDR3 spells CASSLEGQPQHF. For the CDR3, the DNA is TGCGCCAGCAGCTTGGAGGGGCAGCCCCAGCATTTT. The gene calls are TRBV5-1 and TRBJ1-5; D is possibly TRBD1 (5 bases). V lost 0 bases and J 7 bases, leaving 5 bases between the germline ends. The CDR3 loop spans 12 amino acids. Germline V gives CDR1 SGHRS, CDR2 YFSETQ.

V is TRBV7-8 and J is TRBJ2-3; possibly TRBD1 for D (5 bases). Germline loops: CDR1 SGHVS, CDR2 FQNEAQ. The CDR3 covers 15 residues. The V gene lost 6 bases and the J gene lost 4 bases, with 17 bases spanning the gap. CDR3 DNA: TGTGCCAGCAGTTTCCCCAGGGTATTGGCAGATACGCAGTATTTT. Translation gives CASSFPRVLADTQYF.

This clone has only one observation. This chain connects TRBV25-1 to TRBJ2-7; D is perhaps TRBD1 (6 bases). V was pared by 3 bases and J by 7 bases, with 10 bases between. The CDR3 loop spans 12 amino acids. Germline V gives CDR1 MGHDK, CDR2 SYGVNS. CDR3 nucleotides: TGTGCCAGCAGTGACCCAGGGGAAGAGCAGTACTTC. This translates into CASSDPGEEQYF.

Note on this clone: One junction end does not reproduce the germline sequence, and a read error may be involved. This sequence joins TRBV3-1 (or the pseudogene TRBV3-2) and TRBJ1-2; no firm D call. The CDR3 has 14 residues. Per the germline V gene, CDR1 is LGHDT and CDR2 is YNNKEL (reference sequence). The CDR3 DNA reads TGTGCCAGCAGTCAAGATCCCTCGTGCTATGGCTACACCTTC. Encoded protein: CASSQDPSCYGYTF.

The chain employs TRBV10-2 and TRBJ1-1; unclear D gene. Germline CDR1 WSHSY, CDR2 SAAADI. This CDR3 spans 12 amino acids. V was shortened by 4 bases and J by 4 bases, with 7 bases between the two germline ends. CDR3 DNA sequence: TGCGCCAGCAGTGCCTCGAGCACTGAAGCTTTCTTT. This sequence encodes CASSASSTEAFF.

This clone was seen more than once but under ten times. This sample includes further DNA sequences coding for the same CDR3. V is TRBV19 and J is TRBJ1-6; possible D gene TRBD1, 6 bases. V lost 2 bases and J 10 bases, leaving 6 bases between the germline ends. This CDR3 is built from 12 residues. From germline, CDR1 is LNHDA and CDR2 SQIVND (reference sequence). CDR3 sequence reads: CASSIRGSPLHF. For the CDR3, the DNA is TGTGCCAGTAGTATAAGGGGGTCACCCCTCCACTTT. Full variable domain (rest looked up from reference TRBV19 and TRBJ1-6): DGGITQSPKYLFRKEGQNVTLSCEQNLNHDAMYWYRQDPGQGLRLIYYSQIVNDFQKGDIAEGYSVSREKKESFPLTVTSAQKNPTAFYLCASSIRGSPLHFGNGTRLTVT.

The chain has TRBV19 and TRBJ1-2, with D maybe TRBD1 (5 bases). Trimming left V 3 bases short and J 6 bases short, with 11 bases between. The CDR3 runs to 13 residues. Germline CDR1 LNHDA, CDR2 SQIVND (reference sequence). The CDR3 DNA reads TGTGCCAGTAGTATCCTTATAGGGGATGGCTACACCTTC. Its translation: CASSILIGDGYTF. Full variable domain (outside the CDR3, taken from reference TRBV19 and TRBJ1-2): DGGITQSPKYLFRKEGQNVTLSCEQNLNHDAMYWYRQDPGQGLRLIYYSQIVNDFQKGDIAEGYSVSREKKESFPLTVTSAQKNPTAFYLCASSILIGDGYTFGSGTRLTVV.

The chain links TRBV7-9 to TRBJ2-2; TRBD1 agrees at 10 bases. With 6 bases clipped from V and 6 bases from J, the junction kept 10 bases outside the gene matches. From germline, CDR1 is SEHNR and CDR2 FQNEAQ (reference sequence). This CDR3 has 16 amino acids. This CDR3 is CASSLGRDRGPGELFF. CDR3 in DNA: TGTGCCAGCAGTTTGGGTCGGGACAGGGGACCCGGGGAGCTGTTTTTT.

The gene calls are TRBV11-2 and TRBJ2-1; D possibly corresponds to TRBD1 (6 bases). The ends were cut back, 1 base at V and 9 bases at J, with 7 bases in the middle. CDR1 is SGHAT and CDR2 is FQNNGV in the germline V gene. The length of the CDR3 is 12 residues. CDR3 DNA sequence: TGTGCCAGCAGCTTAGTGGGGGCTGAGCAGTTCTTC. This translates into CASSLVGAEQFF.

The V and J genes are TRBV19 and TRBJ1-1, with TRBD1 identical over 10 bases. In germline, CDR1 is LNHDA, CDR2 SQIVND (reference sequence). This CDR3 spans 14 amino acids. V lost 5 bases to trimming and J lost 7 bases; unmatched junction nucleotides: 7. This chain's CDR3 is CASSDGQGVFEAFF. In DNA form, the CDR3 reads TGTGCCAGTAGTGACGGACAGGGGGTCTTTGAAGCTTTCTTT.